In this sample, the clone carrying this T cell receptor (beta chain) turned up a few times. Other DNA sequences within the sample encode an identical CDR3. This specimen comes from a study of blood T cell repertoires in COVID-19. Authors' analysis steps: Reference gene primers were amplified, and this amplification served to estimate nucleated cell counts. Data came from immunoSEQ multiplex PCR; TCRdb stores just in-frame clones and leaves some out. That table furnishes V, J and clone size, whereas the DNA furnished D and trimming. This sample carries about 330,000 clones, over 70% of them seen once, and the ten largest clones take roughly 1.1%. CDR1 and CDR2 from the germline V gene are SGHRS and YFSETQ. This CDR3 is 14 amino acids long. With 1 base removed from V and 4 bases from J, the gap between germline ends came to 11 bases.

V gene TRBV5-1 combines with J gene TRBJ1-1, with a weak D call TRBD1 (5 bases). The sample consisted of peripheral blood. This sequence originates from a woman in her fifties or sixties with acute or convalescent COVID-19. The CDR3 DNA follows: TGCGCCAGCAGCTTGACGGGGGGTGGCACTGAAGCTTTCTTT. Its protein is CASSLTGGGTEAFF. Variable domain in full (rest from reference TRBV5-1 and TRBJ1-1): KAGVTQTPRYLIKTRGQQVTLSCSPISGHRSVSWYQQTPGQGLQFLFEYFSETQRNKGNFPGRFSGRQFSNSRSEMNVSTLELGDSALYLCASSLTGGGTEAFFGQGTRLTVV.